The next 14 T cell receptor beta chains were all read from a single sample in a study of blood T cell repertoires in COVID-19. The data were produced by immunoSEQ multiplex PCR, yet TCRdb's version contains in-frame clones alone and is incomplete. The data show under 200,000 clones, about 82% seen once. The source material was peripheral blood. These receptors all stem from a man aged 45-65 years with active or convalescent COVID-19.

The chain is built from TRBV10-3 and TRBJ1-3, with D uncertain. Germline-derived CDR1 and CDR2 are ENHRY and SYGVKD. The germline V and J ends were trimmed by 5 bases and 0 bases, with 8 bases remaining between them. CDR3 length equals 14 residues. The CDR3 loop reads CAISPGVSGNTIYF. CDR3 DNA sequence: TGTGCCATCAGTCCAGGCGTCTCTGGAAACACCATATATTTT.

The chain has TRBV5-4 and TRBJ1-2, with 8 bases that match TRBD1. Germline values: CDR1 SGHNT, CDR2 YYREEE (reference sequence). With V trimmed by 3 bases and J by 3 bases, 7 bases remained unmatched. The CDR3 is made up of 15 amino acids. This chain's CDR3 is CASSSKTGDDYGYTF. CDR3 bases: TGTGCCAGCAGCTCGAAGACAGGGGATGACTATGGCTACACCTTC. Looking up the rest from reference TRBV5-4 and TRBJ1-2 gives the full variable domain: ETGVTQSPTHLIKTRGQQVTLRCSSQSGHNTVSWYQQALGQGPQFIFQYYREEENGRGNFPPRFSGLQFPNYSSELNVNALELDDSALYLCASSSKTGDDYGYTFGSGTRLTVV.

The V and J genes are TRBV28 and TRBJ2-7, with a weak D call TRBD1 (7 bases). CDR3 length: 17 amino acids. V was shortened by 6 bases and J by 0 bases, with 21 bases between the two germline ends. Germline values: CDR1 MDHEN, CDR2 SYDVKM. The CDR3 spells CASRTNAGQQNSYEQYF. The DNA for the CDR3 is TGTGCCAGCAGAACGAACGCGGGACAGCAGAACTCCTACGAGCAGTACTTC. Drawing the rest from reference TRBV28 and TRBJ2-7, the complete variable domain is DVKVTQSSRYLVKRTGEKVFLECVQDMDHENMFWYRQDPGLGLRLIYFSYDVKMKEKGDIPEGYSVSREKKERFSLILESASTNQTSMYLCASRTNAGQQNSYEQYFGPGTRLTVT.

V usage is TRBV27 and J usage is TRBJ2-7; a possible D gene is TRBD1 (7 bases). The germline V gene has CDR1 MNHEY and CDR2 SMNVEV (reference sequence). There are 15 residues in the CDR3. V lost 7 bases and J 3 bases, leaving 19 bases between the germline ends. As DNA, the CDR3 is TGTGCCAGCACACCTCAGGGGGGTAAGAGCTACGAGCAGTACTTC. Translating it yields CASTPQGGKSYEQYF.

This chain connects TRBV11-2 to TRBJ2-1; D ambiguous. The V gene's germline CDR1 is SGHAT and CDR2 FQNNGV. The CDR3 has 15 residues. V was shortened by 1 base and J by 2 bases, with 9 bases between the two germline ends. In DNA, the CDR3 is TGTGCCAGCAGCTTAGTATCGAGGACCTACAATGAGCAGTTCTTC. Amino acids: CASSLVSRTYNEQFF.

The CDR3 DNA reads TGTGCCAGCAGGACAGATTATGGCTACACCTTC. Residues: CASRTDYGYTF. This chain joins TRBV6-5 and TRBJ1-2, with D possibly TRBD1 on 5 matching bases. Germline values: CDR1 MNHEY, CDR2 SVGAGI. The V gene lost 6 bases and the J gene lost 5 bases, with 7 bases spanning the gap. CDR3 length equals 11 residues.

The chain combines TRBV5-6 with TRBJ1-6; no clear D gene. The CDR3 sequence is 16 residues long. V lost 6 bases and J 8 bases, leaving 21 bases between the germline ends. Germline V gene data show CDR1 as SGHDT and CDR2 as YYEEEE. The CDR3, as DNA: TGTGCCAGCAACACAAAGGAGGGCGGGCGGGATTCACCCCTCCACTTT. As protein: CASNTKEGGRDSPLHF.

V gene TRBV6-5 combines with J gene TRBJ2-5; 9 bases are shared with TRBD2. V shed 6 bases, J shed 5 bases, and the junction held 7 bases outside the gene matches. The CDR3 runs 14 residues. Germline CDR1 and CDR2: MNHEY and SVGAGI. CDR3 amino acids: CASSQRAGGETQYF. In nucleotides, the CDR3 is TGTGCCAGCAGCCAGAGAGCGGGAGGTGAGACCCAGTACTTC.

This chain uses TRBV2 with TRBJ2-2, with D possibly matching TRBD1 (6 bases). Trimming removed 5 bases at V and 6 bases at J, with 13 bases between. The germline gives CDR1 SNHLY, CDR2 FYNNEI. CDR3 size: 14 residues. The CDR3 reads CASSTGQIAGELFF. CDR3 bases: TGTGCCAGCAGTACCGGACAGATCGCCGGGGAGCTGTTTTTT.

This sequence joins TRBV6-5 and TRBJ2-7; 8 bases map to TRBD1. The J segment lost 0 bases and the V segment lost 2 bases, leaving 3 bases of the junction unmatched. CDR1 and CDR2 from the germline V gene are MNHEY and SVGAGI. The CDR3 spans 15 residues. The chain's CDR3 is CASSYAGGASYEQYF. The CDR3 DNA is TGTGCCAGCAGTTACGCAGGGGGCGCCTCCTACGAGCAGTACTTC.

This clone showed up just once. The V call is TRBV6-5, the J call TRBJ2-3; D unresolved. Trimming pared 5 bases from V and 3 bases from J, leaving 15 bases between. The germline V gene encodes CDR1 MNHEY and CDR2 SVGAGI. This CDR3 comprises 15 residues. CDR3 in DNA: TGTGCCAGCAGTCAGTTCACGAACCCGACAGATACGCAGTATTTT. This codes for CASSQFTNPTDTQYF.

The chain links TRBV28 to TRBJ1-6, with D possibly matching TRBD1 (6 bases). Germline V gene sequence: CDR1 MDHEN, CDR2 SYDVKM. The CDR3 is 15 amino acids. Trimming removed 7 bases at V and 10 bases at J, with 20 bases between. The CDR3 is CASTRMQGNYSPLHF. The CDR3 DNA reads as TGTGCCAGCACCCGGATGCAGGGGAATTACTCACCCCTCCACTTT.

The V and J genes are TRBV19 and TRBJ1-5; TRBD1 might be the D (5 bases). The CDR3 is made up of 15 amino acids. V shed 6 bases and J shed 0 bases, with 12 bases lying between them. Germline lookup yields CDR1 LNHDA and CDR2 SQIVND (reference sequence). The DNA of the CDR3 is TGTGCCAGTAGAGAGACAGTACATAGCAATCAGCCCCAGCATTTT. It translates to CASRETVHSNQPQHF.

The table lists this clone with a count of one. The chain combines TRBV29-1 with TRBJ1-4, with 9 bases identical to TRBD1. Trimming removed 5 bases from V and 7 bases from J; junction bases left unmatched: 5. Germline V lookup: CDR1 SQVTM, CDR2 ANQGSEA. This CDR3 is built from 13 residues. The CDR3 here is CSVSTGGREKLFF. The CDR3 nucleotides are TGCAGCGTTAGCACAGGGGGCCGTGAAAAACTGTTTTTT.